This T cell receptor beta chain was captured by sequencing in a study of T cells in Graves' hyperthyroidism and ophthalmopathy. General study points: Most thyroid clonotypes that were expanded above 0.001 also turned up in blood.

Per the germline V gene, CDR1 is SGHAT and CDR2 is FQNNGV. The CDR3 totals 15 residues. Deletions cut 5 bases from V and 3 bases from J, with 14 bases between. Regarding this clonotype: Its antigen is still unknown.

Diagnostic decisions used clinical symptoms, serum thyroxine and TRAb, thyroid ultrasound and orbital computed tomography. The PBMCs were taken from 10 ml of fresh peripheral blood. RNA transcripts provided the source from which TCR beta CDR3 regions were amplified. The TCR CDR3 was amplified in a first-round RT-PCR using the HTBI primer set. MiXCR, run by TCRdb on the multiplex PCR reads, gives a single entry per CDR3 protein. The data hold a few hundred thousand distinct CDR3 sequences, with 15% to 19% observed a single time. Sequencing input: blood. The clonotype originates from a woman aged 18 to 35 with Graves' hyperthyroidism that later progressed to Graves' ophthalmopathy. This chain connects TRBV11-2 to TRBJ2-1; possibly TRBD2 for D (5 bases). The CDR3 here is CASSGSGVNYNEQFF. CDR3 coding DNA: TGTGCCAGCAGCGGGTCCGGGGTAAACTACAATGAGCAGTTCTTC.